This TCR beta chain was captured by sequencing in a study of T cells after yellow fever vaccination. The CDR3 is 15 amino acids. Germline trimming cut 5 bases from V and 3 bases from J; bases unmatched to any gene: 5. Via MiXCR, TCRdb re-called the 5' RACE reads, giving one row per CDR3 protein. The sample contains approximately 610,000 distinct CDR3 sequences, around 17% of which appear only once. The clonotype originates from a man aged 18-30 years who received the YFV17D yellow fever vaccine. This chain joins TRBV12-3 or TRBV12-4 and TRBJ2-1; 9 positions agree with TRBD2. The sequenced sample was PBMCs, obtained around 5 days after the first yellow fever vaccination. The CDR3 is CASSLSGGIYNEQFF. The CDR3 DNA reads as TGTGCCAGCAGTCTCAGCGGGGGGATCTACAATGAGCAGTTCTTC.